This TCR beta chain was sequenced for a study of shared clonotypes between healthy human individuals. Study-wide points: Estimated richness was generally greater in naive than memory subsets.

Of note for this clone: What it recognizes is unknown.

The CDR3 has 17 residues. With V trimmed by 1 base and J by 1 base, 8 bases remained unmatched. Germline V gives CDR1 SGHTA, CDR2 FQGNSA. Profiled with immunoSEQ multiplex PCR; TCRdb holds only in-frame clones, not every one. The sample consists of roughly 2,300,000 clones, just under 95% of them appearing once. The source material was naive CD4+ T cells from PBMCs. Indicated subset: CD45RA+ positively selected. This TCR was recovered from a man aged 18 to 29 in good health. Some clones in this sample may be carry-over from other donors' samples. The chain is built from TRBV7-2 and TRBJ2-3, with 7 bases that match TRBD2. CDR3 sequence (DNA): TGTGCCAGCAGCTTAGTCGCGGGAGTGTATGGCACAGATACGCAGTATTTT. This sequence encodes CASSLVAGVYGTDTQYF.